The T cell receptor beta chain under discussion was sequenced for a study of cytomegalovirus exposure and HLA in healthy donors. Profiling relied on immunoSEQ multiplex PCR, and the TCRdb table lists in-frame clones only, not all of them. The data show hundreds of thousands of clones, with roughly 88% seen just once and 0.65% to 0.95% held by the top ten. In germline, CDR1 is SGHRS, CDR2 YFSETQ. The CDR3 runs 14 residues. V was cut by 0 bases and J by 4 bases, with 10 bases left in between. The sample consisted of PBMCs. This clonotype was sampled from a woman aged 18-35 years in good health and CMV-seronegative. The rearrangement links TRBV5-1 to TRBJ1-1; D uncertain. The CDR3 protein is CASSLASAGTEAFF. In DNA, the CDR3 is TGCGCCAGCAGCTTGGCATCGGCGGGCACTGAAGCTTTCTTT.